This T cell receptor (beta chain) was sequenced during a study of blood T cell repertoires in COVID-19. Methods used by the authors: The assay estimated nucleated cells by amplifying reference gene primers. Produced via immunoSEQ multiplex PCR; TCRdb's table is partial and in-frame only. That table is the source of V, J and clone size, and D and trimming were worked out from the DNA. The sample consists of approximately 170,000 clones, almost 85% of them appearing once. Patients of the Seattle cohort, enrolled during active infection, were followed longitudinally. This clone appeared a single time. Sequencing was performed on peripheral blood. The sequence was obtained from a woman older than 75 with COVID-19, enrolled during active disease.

CDR3 in amino acids: CASSQVLGSYEQYF. The CDR3 DNA sequence: TGCGCCAGCAGCCAAGTCCTAGGATCCTACGAGCAGTACTTC. The V call is TRBV4-1, the J call TRBJ2-7, with D uncertain. This CDR3 spans 14 amino acids. Germline V CDR1 and CDR2: MGHRA, YSYEKL. V lost 1 base and J lost 1, with 8 bases in between.